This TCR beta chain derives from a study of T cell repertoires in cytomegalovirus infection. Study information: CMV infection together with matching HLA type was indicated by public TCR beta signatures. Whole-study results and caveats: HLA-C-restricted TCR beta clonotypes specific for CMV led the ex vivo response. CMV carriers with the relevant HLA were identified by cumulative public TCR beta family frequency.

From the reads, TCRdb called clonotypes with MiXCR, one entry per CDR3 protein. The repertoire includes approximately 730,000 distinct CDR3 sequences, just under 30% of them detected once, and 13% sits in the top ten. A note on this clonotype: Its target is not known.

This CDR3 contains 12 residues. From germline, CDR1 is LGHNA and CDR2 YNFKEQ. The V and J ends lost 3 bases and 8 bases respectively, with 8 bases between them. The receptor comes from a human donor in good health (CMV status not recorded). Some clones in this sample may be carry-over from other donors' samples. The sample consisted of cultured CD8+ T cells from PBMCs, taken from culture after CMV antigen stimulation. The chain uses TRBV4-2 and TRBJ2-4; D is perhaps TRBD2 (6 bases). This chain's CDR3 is CASSQEGYIQYF. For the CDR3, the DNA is TGTGCCAGCAGCCAGGAGGGGTACATTCAGTACTTC.